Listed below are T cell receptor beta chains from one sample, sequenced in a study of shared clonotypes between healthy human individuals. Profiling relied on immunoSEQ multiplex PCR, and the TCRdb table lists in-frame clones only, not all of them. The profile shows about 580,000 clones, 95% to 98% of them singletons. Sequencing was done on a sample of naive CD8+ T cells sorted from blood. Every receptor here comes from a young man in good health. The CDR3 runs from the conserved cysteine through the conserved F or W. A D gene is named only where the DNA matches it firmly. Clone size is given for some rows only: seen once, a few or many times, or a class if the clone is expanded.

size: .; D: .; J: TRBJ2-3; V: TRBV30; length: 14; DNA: TGTGCCTGGAGTGCTGGAACGGGCACAGATACGCAGTATTTT; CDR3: CAWSAGTGTDTQYF
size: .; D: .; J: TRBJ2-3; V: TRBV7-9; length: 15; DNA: TGTGCCAGCACCTCCGAGCGGGTTAGCACAGATACGCAGTATTTT; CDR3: CASTSERVSTDTQYF
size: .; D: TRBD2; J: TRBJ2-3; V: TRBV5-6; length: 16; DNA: TGTGCCAGCAGCTTGGAGGCGGGAGGCGGGGCAGATACGCAGTATTTT; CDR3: CASSLEAGGGADTQYF
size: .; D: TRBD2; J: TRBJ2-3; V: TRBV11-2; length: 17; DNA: TGTGCCAGCAGCTCTCCTAGGGGACTAGCGGGAACAGATACGCAGTATTTT; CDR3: CASSSPRGLAGTDTQYF
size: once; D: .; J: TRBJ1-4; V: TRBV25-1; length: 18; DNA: TGTGCCAGCAGTGACCCGCTAAGGGCACTCCAGAAAGAGGAAAAACTGTTTTTT; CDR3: CASSDPLRALQKEEKLFF
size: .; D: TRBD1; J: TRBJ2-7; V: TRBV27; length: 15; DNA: TGTGCCAGCAGTTTATCGACAGGGGTAGGCTACGAGCAGTACTTC; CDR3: CASSLSTGVGYEQYF
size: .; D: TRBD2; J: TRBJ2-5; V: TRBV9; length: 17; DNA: TGTGCCAGCAGCGGACCGGGACTAGCGGGAGTCCGGGAGACCCAGTACTTC; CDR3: CASSGPGLAGVRETQYF
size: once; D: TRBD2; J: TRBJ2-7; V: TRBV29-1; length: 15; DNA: TGCAGCGTTGAACGGCTAGCGGGAGGAGCTTACGAGCAGTACTTC; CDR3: CSVERLAGGAYEQYF
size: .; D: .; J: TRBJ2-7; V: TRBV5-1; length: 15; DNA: TGCGCCAGCAGCTCGGTCCCACTAGGCTCCTACGAGCAGTACTTC; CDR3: CASSSVPLGSYEQYF
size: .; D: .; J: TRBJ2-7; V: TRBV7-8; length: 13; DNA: TGTGCCAGCAGCCCGCAGGGTACCTACGAGCAGTACTTC; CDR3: CASSPQGTYEQYF
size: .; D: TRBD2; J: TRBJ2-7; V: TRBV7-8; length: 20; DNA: TGTGCCAGCAGCGCGCCGGGCTTTAGCGGGCCATCTGGGACCAACTACGAGCAGTACTTC; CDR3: CASSAPGFSGPSGTNYEQYF
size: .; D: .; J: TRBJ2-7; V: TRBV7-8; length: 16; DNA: TGTGCCAGCAGCCCGCCGGGGGGCTTTAGCTCCTACGAGCAGTACTTC; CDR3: CASSPPGGFSSYEQYF
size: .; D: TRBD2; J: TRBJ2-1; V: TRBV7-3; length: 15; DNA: TGTGCCAGCAGCTTATCACTAGCGGGAGAGGGTGAGCAGTTCTTC; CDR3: CASSLSLAGEGEQFF
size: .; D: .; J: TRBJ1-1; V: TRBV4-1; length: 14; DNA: TGCGCCAGCAGCAGAAGACCCAAGAACACTGAAGCTTTCTTT; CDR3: CASSRRPKNTEAFF
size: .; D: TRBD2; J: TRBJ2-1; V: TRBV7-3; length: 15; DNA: TGTGCCAGCAGTCCAACTAGCGGGCCTTACAATGAGCAGTTCTTC; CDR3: CASSPTSGPYNEQFF
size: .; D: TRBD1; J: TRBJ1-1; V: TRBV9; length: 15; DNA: TGTGCCAGCAGCGACGAAGGGGGCCTGAACACTGAAGCTTTCTTT; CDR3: CASSDEGGLNTEAFF
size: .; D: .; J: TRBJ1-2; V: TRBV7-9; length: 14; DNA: TGTGCCAGCAGCCACGCACCTCTGGGCTATGGCTACACCTTC; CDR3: CASSHAPLGYGYTF
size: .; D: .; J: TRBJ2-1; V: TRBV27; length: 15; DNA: TGTGCCAGCAGTTTGGTCGGGTCTAACTACAATGAGCAGTTCTTC; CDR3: CASSLVGSNYNEQFF
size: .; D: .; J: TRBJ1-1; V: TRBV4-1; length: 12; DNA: TGCGCCAGCAGCCAACCCGACAGGGAAGCTTTCTTT; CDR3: CASSQPDREAFF
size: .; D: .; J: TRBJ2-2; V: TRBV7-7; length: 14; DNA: TGTGCCAGCGGCAGCCGGACAAACACCGGGGAGCTGTTTTTT; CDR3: CASGSRTNTGELFF
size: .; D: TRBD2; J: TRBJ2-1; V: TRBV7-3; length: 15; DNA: TGTGCCAGCAGCCTCGGACTAGAAGACTACAATGAGCAGTTCTTC; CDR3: CASSLGLEDYNEQFF
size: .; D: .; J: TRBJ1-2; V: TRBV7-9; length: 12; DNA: TGTGCCAGCTCGGGGCAGTCAAATGGCTACACCTTC; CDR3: CASSGQSNGYTF
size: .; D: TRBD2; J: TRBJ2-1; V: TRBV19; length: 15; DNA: TGTGCCAGTATACTTACTAGCGGGGGGAACAATGAGCAGTTCTTC; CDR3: CASILTSGGNNEQFF
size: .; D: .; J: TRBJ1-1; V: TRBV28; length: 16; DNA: TGTGCCAGCAGTTCCTTTATTGGACAGATGAACACTGAAGCTTTCTTT; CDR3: CASSSFIGQMNTEAFF
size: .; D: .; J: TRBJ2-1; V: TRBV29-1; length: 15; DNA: TGCAGCGTGGGGGAGGCGGGGATTGAGTCAAATGAGCAGTTCTTC; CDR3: CSVGEAGIESNEQFF
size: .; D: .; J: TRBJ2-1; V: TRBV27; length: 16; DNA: TGTGCCAGCCAAAAACCAAGCCGGGAGTACAACAATGAGCAGTTCTTC; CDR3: CASQKPSREYNNEQFF
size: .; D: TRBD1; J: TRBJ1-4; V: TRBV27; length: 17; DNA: TGTGCCAGCAGGCCGGAGACAGGGGGTGCAACTAATGAAAAACTGTTTTTT; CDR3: CASRPETGGATNEKLFF
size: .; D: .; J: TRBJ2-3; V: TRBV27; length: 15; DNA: TGTGCCAGCAGTTTAGGTGGAGTCCGCACAGATACGCAGTATTTT; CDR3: CASSLGGVRTDTQYF
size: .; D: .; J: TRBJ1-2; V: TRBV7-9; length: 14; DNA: TGTGCCAGCAGCTTCGCGGGGAACTCCAATGGCTACACCTTC; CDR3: CASSFAGNSNGYTF
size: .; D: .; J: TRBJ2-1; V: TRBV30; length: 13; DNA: TGTGCCTGGAGTCTGGCAGATTACAATGAGCAGTTCTTC; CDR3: CAWSLADYNEQFF
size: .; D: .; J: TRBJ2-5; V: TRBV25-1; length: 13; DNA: TGTGCCAGCAGTGACGAGGGCCAAGAGACCCAGTACTTC; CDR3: CASSDEGQETQYF
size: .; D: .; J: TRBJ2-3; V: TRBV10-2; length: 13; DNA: TGCGCCAGCAGTGAGTGGGAGCCGGATACGCAGTATTTT; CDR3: CASSEWEPDTQYF
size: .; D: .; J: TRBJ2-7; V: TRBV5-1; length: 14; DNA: TGCGCCAGCAGTTACCGCCAAGGCTCCTACGAGCAGTACTTC; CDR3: CASSYRQGSYEQYF
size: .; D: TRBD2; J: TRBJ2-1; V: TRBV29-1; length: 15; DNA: TGCAGCGTCAATATAGCGGGAGGAGGTTACAATGAGCAGTTCTTC; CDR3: CSVNIAGGGYNEQFF
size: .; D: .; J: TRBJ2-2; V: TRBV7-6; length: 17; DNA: TGTGCCAGCAGCTTAGCCGAGAGCTTCGCGAACACCGGGGAGCTGTTTTTT; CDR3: CASSLAESFANTGELFF
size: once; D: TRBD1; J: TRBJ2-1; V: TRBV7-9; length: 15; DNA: TGTGCCAGCAGCGGAACAGGGGGCTCCTACAATGAGCAGTTCTTC; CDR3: CASSGTGGSYNEQFF
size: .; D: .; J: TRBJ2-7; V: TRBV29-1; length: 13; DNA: TGCAGCGTTGAGCGGCCGGGAGCCTACGAGCAGTACTTC; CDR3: CSVERPGAYEQYF
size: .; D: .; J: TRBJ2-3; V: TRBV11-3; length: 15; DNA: TGTGCCAGCAGCTCCCTTTCGGACTCGACAGATACGCAGTATTTT; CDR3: CASSSLSDSTDTQYF